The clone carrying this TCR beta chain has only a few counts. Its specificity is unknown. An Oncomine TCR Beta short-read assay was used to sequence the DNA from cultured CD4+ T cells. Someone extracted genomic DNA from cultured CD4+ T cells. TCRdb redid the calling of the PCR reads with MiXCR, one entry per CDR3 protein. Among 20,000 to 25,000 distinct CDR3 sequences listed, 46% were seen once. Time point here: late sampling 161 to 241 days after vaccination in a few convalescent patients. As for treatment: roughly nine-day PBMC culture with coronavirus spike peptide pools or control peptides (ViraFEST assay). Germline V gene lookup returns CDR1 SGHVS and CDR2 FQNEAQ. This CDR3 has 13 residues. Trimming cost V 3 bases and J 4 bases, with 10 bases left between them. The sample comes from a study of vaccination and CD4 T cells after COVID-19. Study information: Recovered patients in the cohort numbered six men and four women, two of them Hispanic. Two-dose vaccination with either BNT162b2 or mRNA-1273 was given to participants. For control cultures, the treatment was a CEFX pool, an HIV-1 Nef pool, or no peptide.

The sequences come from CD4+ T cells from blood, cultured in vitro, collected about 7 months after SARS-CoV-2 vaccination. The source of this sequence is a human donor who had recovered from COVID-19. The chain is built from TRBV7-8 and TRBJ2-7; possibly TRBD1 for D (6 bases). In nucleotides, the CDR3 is TGTGCCAGCAGCTTTGCACAGGGTTACGAGCAGTACTTC. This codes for CASSFAQGYEQYF. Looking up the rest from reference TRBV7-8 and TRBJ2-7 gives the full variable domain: GAGVSQSPRYKVAKRGQDVALRCDPISGHVSLFWYQQALGQGPEFLTYFQNEAQLDKSGLPSDRFFAERPEGSVSTLKIQRTQQEDSAVYLCASSFAQGYEQYFGPGTRLTVT.